This T cell receptor beta chain was documented in a study of blood T cell repertoires in COVID-19. On the study more broadly: Cohort 3 donors counted as recovered after two negative PCRs, clearance, or resolved symptoms. Nucleic acid was either cDNA or gDNA, and it came from T cells, B-cell-depleted T cells, or PBMCs.

Participant reports of clinical history set cohort assignment. Produced via immunoSEQ multiplex PCR; TCRdb's table is partial and in-frame only. Of hundreds of thousands of clones listed, around 89% are singletons. CDR3 length: 15 amino acids. Germline loops: CDR1 LGHNA, CDR2 YSLEER. V was pared by 0 bases and J by 11 bases, with 17 bases between. The sequence was obtained from a woman in her sixties or seventies in a cohort exposed to, infected with or recovered from COVID-19 (not recorded which). Material: PBMCs or T cells enriched from blood (not recorded which). V and J are TRBV4-3 and TRBJ1-5; D unresolved. The chain's CDR3 is CASSQDYSPNKSQHF. In DNA, the CDR3 is TGCGCCAGCAGCCAAGATTACAGCCCGAATAAGTCCCAGCATTTT.